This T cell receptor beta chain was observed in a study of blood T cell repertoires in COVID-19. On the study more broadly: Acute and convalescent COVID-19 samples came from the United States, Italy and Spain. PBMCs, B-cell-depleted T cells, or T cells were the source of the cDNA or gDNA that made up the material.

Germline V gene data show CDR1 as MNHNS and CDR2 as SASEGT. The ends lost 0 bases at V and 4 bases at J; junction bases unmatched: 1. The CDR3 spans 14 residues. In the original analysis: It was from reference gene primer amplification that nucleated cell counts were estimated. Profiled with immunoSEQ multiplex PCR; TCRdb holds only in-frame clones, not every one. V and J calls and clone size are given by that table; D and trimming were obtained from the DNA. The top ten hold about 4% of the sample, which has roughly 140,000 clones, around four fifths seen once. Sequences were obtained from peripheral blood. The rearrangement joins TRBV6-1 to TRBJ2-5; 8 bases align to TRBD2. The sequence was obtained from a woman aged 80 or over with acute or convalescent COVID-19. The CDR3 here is CASSEALAGETQYF. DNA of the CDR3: TGTGCCAGCAGTGAAGCCCTAGCGGGAGAGACCCAGTACTTC.